The 10 T cell receptor beta chains reported below all come from one sample, sequenced in a study of human T cells and chemical hapten exposure. One entry per CDR3 protein results from TCRdb running MiXCR on the RACE reads. The sample has 250,000 or so distinct CDR3 sequences, around 7.7% seen once. Sample time point: pre-sensitization, week 0. The sample's treatment: therapeutic diphenylcyclopropenone sensitization with weekly scalp DPC. The sample in question was whole blood, obtained in connection with sensitization to the hapten diphenylcyclopropenone (DPC). These receptors originate from a man aged 18 to 30 with alopecia areata. Some clones in this sample may be carry-over from other donors' samples.

The sample holds many counts of this clonotype. The chain couples TRBV6-6 to TRBJ1-2, with TRBD1 matching 10 bases. CDR1 MNHNY and CDR2 SVGAGI come from the germline V gene (reference sequence). V shed 6 bases and J 0 bases; nucleotides not matched to a gene: 4. The CDR3 covers 15 residues. The CDR3 nucleotides read TGTGCCAGCAGATTCGGACAGGGGGCTAACTATGGCTACACCTTC. It yields the protein CASRFGQGANYGYTF.

This clonotype has ten or more counts. The V call is TRBV7-9, the J call TRBJ2-3; D perhaps matches TRBD1 (5 bases). From germline, CDR1 is SEHNR and CDR2 FQNEAQ (reference sequence). CDR3 length: 14 amino acids. Between the trimmed V and J ends, which lost 11 bases and 3 bases, there was a span of 18 bases. CDR3 sequence reads: CAFGHVPGTDTQYF. The CDR3 DNA sequence: TGTGCCTTCGGACACGTCCCTGGGACAGATACGCAGTATTTT.

This clonotype showed up just a few times. CDR3 in amino acids: CASSAGTGGMETQYF. In DNA, the CDR3 is TGTGCCAGCAGCGCCGGGACAGGGGGCATGGAGACCCAGTACTTC. The gene calls are TRBV28 and TRBJ2-5; TRBD1 matches 12 bases. The V segment lost 6 bases and the J segment 5 bases; nucleotides outside the gene matches: 7. The CDR3 spans 15 residues. From germline, CDR1 is MDHEN and CDR2 SYDVKM.

This clonotype was picked up a small number of times. The chain links TRBV6-2 or TRBV6-3 to TRBJ1-1; TRBD1 aligns across 9 bases. CDR3 length equals 15 residues. The J segment lost 4 bases and the V segment lost 6 bases, leaving 9 bases of the junction unmatched. Germline CDR1 and CDR2: MNHEY and SVGEGT. CDR3 bases: TGTGCCAGCAGCATCCGGACAGGGGAGGGCACTGAAGCTTTCTTT. It specifies CASSIRTGEGTEAFF.

This chain connects TRBV5-1 to TRBJ2-3; 7 nucleotides match TRBD2. This CDR3 region has 13 residues. In germline, CDR1 is SGHRS, CDR2 YFSETQ. The trim removed 7 bases at V and 2 bases at J, leaving 4 bases unmatched. The CDR3 reads CASEAGFTDTQYF. For the CDR3, the DNA is TGCGCCAGCGAAGCGGGGTTCACAGATACGCAGTATTTT. Full variable domain (rest looked up from reference TRBV5-1 and TRBJ2-3): KAGVTQTPRYLIKTRGQQVTLSCSPISGHRSVSWYQQTPGQGLQFLFEYFSETQRNKGNFPGRFSGRQFSNSRSEMNVSTLELGDSALYLCASEAGFTDTQYFGPGTRLTVL.

This chain connects TRBV20-1 to TRBJ2-3; TRBD2 agrees at 7 bases. J lost 4 bases, V lost 8 bases, and 6 bases had no gene match. The CDR3 has 12 residues. CDR1 DFQATT and CDR2 SNEGSKA come from the germline V gene (reference sequence). The CDR3 protein is CSSGGGADTQYF. The DNA of the CDR3 is TGCAGTTCCGGGGGAGGGGCAGATACGCAGTATTTT.

This clonotype was observed a few times. The rearrangement joins TRBV2 to TRBJ1-4, with D uncertain. The CDR3 is 15 residues long. Germline V gene data show CDR1 as SNHLY and CDR2 as FYNNEI. V dropped 7 bases and J dropped 4 bases, with 16 bases sitting between them. CDR3 residues: CASNPTGGNNEKLFF. CDR3 nucleotide sequence: TGTGCCAGCAACCCTACCGGCGGAAATAATGAAAAACTGTTTTTT.

This clonotype was observed a few times. The V and J genes are TRBV5-1 and TRBJ1-1; 9 nucleotides line up with TRBD1. From germline, CDR1 is SGHRS and CDR2 YFSETQ. The V and J ends lost 4 bases and 7 bases, in that order; junction bases with no gene match: 17. CDR3 length equals 17 residues. This CDR3 reads CASSPPGRDREYYEAFF. CDR3 coding DNA: TGCGCCAGCAGCCCCCCGGGCCGGGACAGGGAGTATTATGAAGCTTTCTTT. Complete variable domain (other parts from reference TRBV5-1 and TRBJ1-1): KAGVTQTPRYLIKTRGQQVTLSCSPISGHRSVSWYQQTPGQGLQFLFEYFSETQRNKGNFPGRFSGRQFSNSRSEMNVSTLELGDSALYLCASSPPGRDREYYEAFFGQGTRLTVV.

The gene calls are TRBV16 and TRBJ1-2, with 8 bases aligning to TRBD1. CDR3 length: 15 residues. Germline lookup yields CDR1 KGHSY and CDR2 FQNENV. Losses at the gene ends were 2 bases for V and 2 bases for J; bases not matched to a gene: 4. This chain's CDR3 is CASSQSRTGNYGYTF. The CDR3 coding sequence is TGTGCCAGCAGCCAAAGTCGGACAGGGAACTATGGCTACACCTTC.

The chain is built from TRBV5-6 and TRBJ2-3; 9 nucleotides line up with TRBD2. V shed 0 bases, J shed 5 bases, and the junction held 10 bases outside the gene matches. The germline V gene encodes CDR1 SGHDT and CDR2 YYEEEE. The CDR3 spans 17 residues. CDR3 amino acids: CASSLAWRGGPEDTQYF. CDR3 bases: TGTGCCAGCAGCTTGGCGTGGCGGGGGGGCCCTGAAGATACGCAGTATTTT.